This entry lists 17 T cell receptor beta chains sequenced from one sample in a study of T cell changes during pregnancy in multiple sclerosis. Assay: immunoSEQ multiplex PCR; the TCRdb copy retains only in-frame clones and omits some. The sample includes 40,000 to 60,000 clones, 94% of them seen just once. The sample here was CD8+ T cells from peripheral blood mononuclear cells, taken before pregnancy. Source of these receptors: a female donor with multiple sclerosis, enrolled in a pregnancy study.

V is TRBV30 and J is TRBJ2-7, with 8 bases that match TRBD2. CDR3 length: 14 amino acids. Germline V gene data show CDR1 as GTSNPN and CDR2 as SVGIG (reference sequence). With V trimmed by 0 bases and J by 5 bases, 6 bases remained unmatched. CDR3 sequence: CAWSVGAGDNEQYF. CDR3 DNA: TGTGCCTGGAGTGTTGGAGCGGGAGATAACGAGCAGTACTTC.

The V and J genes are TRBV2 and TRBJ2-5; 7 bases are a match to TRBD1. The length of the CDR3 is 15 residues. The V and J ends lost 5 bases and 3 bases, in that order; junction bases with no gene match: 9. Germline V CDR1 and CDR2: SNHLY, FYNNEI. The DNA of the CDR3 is TGTGCCAGCAGTACCCTGAGGACAGGTGAAGAGACCCAGTACTTC. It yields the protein CASSTLRTGEETQYF. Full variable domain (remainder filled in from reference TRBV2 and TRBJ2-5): EPEVTQTPSHQVTQMGQEVILRCVPISNHLYFYWYRQILGQKVEFLVSFYNNEISEKSEIFDDQFSVERPDGSNFTLKIRSTKLEDSAMYFCASSTLRTGEETQYFGPGTRLLVL.

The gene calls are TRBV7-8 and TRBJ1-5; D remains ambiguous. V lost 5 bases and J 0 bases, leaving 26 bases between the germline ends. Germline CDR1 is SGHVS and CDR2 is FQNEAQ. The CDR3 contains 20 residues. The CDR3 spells CASSKTLDSFGSHSNQPQHF. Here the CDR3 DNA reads TGTGCCAGCAGCAAAACTTTGGACTCTTTTGGGAGTCATAGCAATCAGCCCCAGCATTTT.

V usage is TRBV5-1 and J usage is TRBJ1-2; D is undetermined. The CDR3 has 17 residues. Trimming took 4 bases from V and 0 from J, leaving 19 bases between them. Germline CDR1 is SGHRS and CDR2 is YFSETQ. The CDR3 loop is CASSLRGRSLSNYGYTF. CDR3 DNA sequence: TGCGCCAGCAGCCTTCGCGGGCGCAGCCTTTCTAACTATGGCTACACCTTC.

CDR3 coding DNA: TGCAGCGTTGAAGATCAGGGACTAGCTTACGAGCAGTACTTC. It codes for CSVEDQGLAYEQYF. This sequence joins TRBV29-1 and TRBJ2-5, with 9 nucleotides matching TRBD2. The assigned J gene may be wrong: the sequence end matches TRBJ2-7 better. This CDR3 region has 14 residues. Germline lookup yields CDR1 SQVTM and CDR2 ANQGSEA.

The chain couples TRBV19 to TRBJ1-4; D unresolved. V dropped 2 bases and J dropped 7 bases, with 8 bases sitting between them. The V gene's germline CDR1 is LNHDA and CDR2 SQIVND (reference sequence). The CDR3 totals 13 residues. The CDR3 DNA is TGTGCCAGTAGTATATACGGCGGTGAAAAACTGTTTTTT. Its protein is CASSIYGGEKLFF.

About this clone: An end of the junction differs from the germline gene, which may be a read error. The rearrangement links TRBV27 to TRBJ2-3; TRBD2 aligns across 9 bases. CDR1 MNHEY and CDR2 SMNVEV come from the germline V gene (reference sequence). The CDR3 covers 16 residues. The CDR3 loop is CASSPPEGTSKDTQYF. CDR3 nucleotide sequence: TGTGCCAGCAGTCCCCCTGAAGGGACTAGCAAAGATACGCAGTATTTT.

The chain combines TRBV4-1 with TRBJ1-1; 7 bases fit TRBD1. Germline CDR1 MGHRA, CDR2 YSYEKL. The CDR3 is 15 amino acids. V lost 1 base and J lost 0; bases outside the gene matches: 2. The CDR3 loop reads CASSQGTGLNTEAFF. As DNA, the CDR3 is TGCGCCAGCAGCCAAGGGACAGGCCTGAACACTGAAGCTTTCTTT.

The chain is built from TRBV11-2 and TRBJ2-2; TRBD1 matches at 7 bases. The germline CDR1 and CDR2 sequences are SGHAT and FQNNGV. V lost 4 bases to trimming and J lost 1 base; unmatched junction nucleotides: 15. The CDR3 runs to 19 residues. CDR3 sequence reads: CASSSITGTRQGNTGELFF. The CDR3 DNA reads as TGTGCCAGCAGCTCGATCACGGGGACGCGACAGGGGAACACCGGGGAGCTGTTTTTT.

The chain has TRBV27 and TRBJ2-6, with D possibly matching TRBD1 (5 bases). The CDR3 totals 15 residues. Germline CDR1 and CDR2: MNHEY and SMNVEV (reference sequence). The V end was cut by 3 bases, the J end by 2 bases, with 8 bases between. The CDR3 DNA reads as TGTGCCAGCAGTTTCGAAGGGGCTGGGGCCAACGTCCTGACTTTC. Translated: CASSFEGAGANVLTF. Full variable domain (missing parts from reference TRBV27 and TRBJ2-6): EAQVTQNPRYLITVTGKKLTVTCSQNMNHEYMSWYRQDPGLGLRQIYYSMNVEVTDKGDVPEGYKVSRKEKRNFPLILESPSPNQTSLYFCASSFEGAGANVLTFGAGSRLTVL.

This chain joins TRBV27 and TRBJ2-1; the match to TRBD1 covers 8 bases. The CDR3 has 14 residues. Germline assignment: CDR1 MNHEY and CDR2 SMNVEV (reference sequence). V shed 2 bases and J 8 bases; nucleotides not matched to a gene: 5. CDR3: CASSLTQGADEQFF. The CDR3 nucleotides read TGTGCCAGCAGTTTAACGCAGGGGGCCGATGAGCAGTTCTTC.

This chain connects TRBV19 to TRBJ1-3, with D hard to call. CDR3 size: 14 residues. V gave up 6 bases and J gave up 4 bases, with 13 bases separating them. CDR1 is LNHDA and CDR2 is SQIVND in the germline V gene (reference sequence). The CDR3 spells CASSPPDFGNTIYF. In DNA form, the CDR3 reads TGTGCCAGTAGCCCTCCGGACTTCGGAAACACCATATATTTT.

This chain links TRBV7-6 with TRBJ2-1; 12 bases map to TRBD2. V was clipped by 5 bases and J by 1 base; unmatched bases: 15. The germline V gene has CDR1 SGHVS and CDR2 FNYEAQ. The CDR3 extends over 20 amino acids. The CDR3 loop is CASSGGRVTSGSISYNEQFF. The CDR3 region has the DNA TGTGCCAGCAGCGGAGGGAGGGTGACTAGCGGGAGTATTTCCTACAATGAGCAGTTCTTC.

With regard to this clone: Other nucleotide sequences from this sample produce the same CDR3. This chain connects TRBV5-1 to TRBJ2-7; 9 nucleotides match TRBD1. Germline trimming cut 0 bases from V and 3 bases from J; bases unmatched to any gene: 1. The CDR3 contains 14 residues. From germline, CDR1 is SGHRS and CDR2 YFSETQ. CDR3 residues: CASSLAGQGYEQYF. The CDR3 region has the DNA TGCGCCAGCAGCTTGGCGGGACAGGGCTACGAGCAGTACTTC.

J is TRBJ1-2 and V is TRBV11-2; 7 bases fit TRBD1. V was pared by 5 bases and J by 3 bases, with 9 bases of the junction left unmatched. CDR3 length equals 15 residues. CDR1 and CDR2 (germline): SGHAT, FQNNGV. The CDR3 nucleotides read TGTGCCAGCAGCGGGCCGGGACAGCCAGACTATGGCTACACCTTC. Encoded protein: CASSGPGQPDYGYTF.

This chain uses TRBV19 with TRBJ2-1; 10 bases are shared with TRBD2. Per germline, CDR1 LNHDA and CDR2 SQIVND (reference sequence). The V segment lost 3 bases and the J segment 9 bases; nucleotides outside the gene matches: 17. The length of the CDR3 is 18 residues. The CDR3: CASSMEQGPAGGPTEQFF. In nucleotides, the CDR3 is TGTGCCAGTAGTATGGAACAGGGGCCAGCGGGAGGGCCCACTGAGCAGTTCTTC. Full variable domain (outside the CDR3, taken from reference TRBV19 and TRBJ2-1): DGGITQSPKYLFRKEGQNVTLSCEQNLNHDAMYWYRQDPGQGLRLIYYSQIVNDFQKGDIAEGYSVSREKKESFPLTVTSAQKNPTAFYLCASSMEQGPAGGPTEQFFGPGTRLTVL.

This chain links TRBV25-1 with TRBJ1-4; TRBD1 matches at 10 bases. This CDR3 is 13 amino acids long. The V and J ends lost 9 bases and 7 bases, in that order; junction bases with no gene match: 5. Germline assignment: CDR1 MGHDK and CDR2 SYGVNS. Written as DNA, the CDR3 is TGTGCCAGTAACCGGGACAGGGGTGAAAAACTGTTTTTT. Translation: CASNRDRGEKLFF.